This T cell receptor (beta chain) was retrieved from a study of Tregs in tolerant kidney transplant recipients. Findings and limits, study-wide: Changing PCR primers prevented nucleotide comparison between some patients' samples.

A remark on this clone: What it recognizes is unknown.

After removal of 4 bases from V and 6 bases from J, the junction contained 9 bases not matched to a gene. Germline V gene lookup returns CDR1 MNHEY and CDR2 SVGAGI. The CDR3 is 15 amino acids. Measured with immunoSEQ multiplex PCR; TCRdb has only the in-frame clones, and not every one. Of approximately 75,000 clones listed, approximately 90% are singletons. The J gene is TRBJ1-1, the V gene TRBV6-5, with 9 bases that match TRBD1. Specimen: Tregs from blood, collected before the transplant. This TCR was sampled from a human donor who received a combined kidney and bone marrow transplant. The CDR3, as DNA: TGTGCCAGCAGTTCGGTACAGGGGGCTGAACCTGAAGCTTTCTTT. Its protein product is CASSSVQGAEPEAFF.